The entry that follows covers one T cell receptor (beta chain) sequence. What it binds is not known. The repertoire was sequenced with immunoSEQ multiplex PCR; TCRdb's copy has only in-frame clones and lacks some. The sample shows hundreds of thousands of clones, roughly 85% of them seen only once. This sample is part of a study of cytomegalovirus exposure and HLA in healthy donors. J lost 6 bases, V lost 1 base, and 6 bases had no gene match. Germline CDR1 is SGHNT and CDR2 is YENEEA. This CDR3 region has 16 residues. Findings and limits, study-wide: Some public TCRs appeared in many individuals, while most sequences were rare. That first-cohort TCR clusters tended to co-occur in the approximately 120 validation repertoires was found in a later analysis.

While the first cohort had several hundred subjects, the donors belonged to the separate validation cohort of roughly 130 subjects. This clonotype was sampled from a woman aged 18 to 35 in good health and CMV-seronegative. This chain joins TRBV11-3 and TRBJ2-3; 11 bases agree with TRBD2. The material sequenced was PBMCs. CDR3 in amino acids: CASSLGLAGSGDTQYF. The CDR3 DNA is TGTGCCAGCAGCTTAGGACTAGCGGGATCAGGGGATACGCAGTATTTT.